These 27 T cell receptor beta chains were sequenced from one sample in a study of shared clonotypes between healthy human individuals. Sequencing used immunoSEQ multiplex PCR; TCRdb keeps in-frame clones, though not all of them. The table shows about 2.1 million clones, with about 93% occurring only once. Cells designated naive CD8 were CD45RO-negative and were positively selected for CCR7, with terminally differentiated effector memory CD45RA+ cells excluded. The sample was naive CD8+ T cells from PBMCs. Source of these receptors: a man younger than 35 in good health. Some clones in this sample may be carry-over from other donors' samples.

V is TRBV28 and J is TRBJ2-5; D not resolved. Germline V gene lookup returns CDR1 MDHEN and CDR2 SYDVKM. CDR3 length: 15 amino acids. Trimming left V 6 bases short and J 0 bases short, with 14 bases between. The CDR3 region is CASREPGINQETQYF. The CDR3 DNA reads as TGTGCCAGCAGAGAGCCTGGGATCAACCAAGAGACCCAGTACTTC.

The rearrangement uses TRBV4-3 and TRBJ2-2; a weak D match, TRBD2 (7 bases). The CDR3 sequence is 13 residues long. V was pared by 5 bases and J by 6 bases, with 10 bases between. From germline, CDR1 is LGHNA and CDR2 YSLEER. DNA for the CDR3: TGCGCCAGCAGCGGGAGGGGGGCCGGGGAGCTGTTTTTT. Translated: CASSGRGAGELFF.

The chain uses TRBV27 and TRBJ1-2; D remains ambiguous. This CDR3 has 14 amino acids. CDR1 is MNHEY and CDR2 is SMNVEV in the germline V gene (reference sequence). The ends were cut back, 10 bases at V and 0 bases at J, with 15 bases in the middle. The CDR3 DNA sequence: TGTGCCACCTCGCTCACCCCAGCTAACTATGGCTACACCTTC. Residues: CATSLTPANYGYTF.

The rearrangement joins TRBV9 to TRBJ1-2; D is unclear. Germline values: CDR1 SGDLS, CDR2 YYNGEE. The CDR3 covers 15 residues. V gave up 0 bases and J gave up 7 bases, with 16 bases separating them. CDR3 sequence: CASSVGQGSVSGYTF. CDR3 coding DNA: TGTGCCAGCAGCGTAGGCCAAGGATCCGTCTCTGGCTACACCTTC.

On this clone itself: The same CDR3 is also encoded by other DNA sequences in this sample. The CDR3, as DNA: TGTGCCAGCAGTCCCCCCGGTGGTGAAGCTTTCTTT. Its translation: CASSPPGGEAFF. This rearrangement joins TRBV28 to TRBJ1-1; D gene unclear. Trimming took off 5 bases at V and 7 bases at J, with 11 bases between the two ends. The CDR3 length is 12 residues. In germline, CDR1 is MDHEN, CDR2 SYDVKM.

In this sample, this clone turned up once. The CDR3 coding sequence is TGTGCCTCCGAGTCGCTAGCGGGAGAGGTTGAGCAGTTCTTC. This codes for CASESLAGEVEQFF. J is TRBJ2-1 and V is TRBV14; 10 nucleotides align to TRBD2. Germline CDR1 SGHDN, CDR2 FVKESK. The CDR3 runs to 14 residues. With 11 bases clipped from V and 9 bases from J, the junction kept 13 bases outside the gene matches.

The chain has TRBV7-8 and TRBJ2-1; D is perhaps TRBD2 (6 bases). Germline values: CDR1 SGHVS, CDR2 FQNEAQ. Between the trimmed V and J ends, which lost 2 bases and 2 bases, there was a span of 10 bases. The CDR3 is 15 amino acids. The CDR3 is CASSLSSGPYNEQFF. The CDR3 DNA reads as TGTGCCAGCAGCTTATCCAGCGGGCCCTACAATGAGCAGTTCTTC. Using reference TRBV7-8 and TRBJ2-1 for the parts outside the CDR3, the full variable domain is GAGVSQSPRYKVAKRGQDVALRCDPISGHVSLFWYQQALGQGPEFLTYFQNEAQLDKSGLPSDRFFAERPEGSVSTLKIQRTQQEDSAVYLCASSLSSGPYNEQFFGPGTRLTVL.

V usage is TRBV5-4 and J usage is TRBJ2-3; D remains unclear. This CDR3 region has 13 residues. Germline values: CDR1 SGHNT, CDR2 YYREEE (reference sequence). Deletions cut 4 bases from V and 0 bases from J, with 6 bases between. CDR3: CASSRRSTDTQYF. CDR3 DNA sequence: TGTGCCAGCAGCCGCCGGAGCACAGATACGCAGTATTTT.

The rearrangement joins TRBV6-6 to TRBJ2-1; D unclear. This CDR3 contains 13 residues. In germline, CDR1 is MNHNY, CDR2 SVGAGI (reference sequence). Trimming took off 6 bases at V and 5 bases at J, with 11 bases between the two ends. The CDR3, as DNA: TGTGCCAGCAGGGTAGCCTTAAACAATGAGCAGTTCTTC. It translates to CASRVALNNEQFF.

This chain links TRBV7-3 with TRBJ2-1; the match to TRBD1 covers 10 bases. The germline V gene encodes CDR1 SGHTA and CDR2 FQGTGA. The CDR3 consists of 15 residues. The ends lost 5 bases at V and 6 bases at J; junction bases unmatched: 7. The CDR3 reads CASSVRQGAANEQFF. CDR3 in DNA: TGTGCCAGCAGCGTTCGACAGGGGGCCGCCAATGAGCAGTTCTTC.

Only one count was recorded for this clone. V is TRBV10-1 and J is TRBJ2-3, with 7 positions matching TRBD1. This CDR3 region has 13 residues. CDR1 and CDR2 from the germline V gene are WNHNN and SYGVQD (reference sequence). J lost 1 base, V lost 8 bases, and 3 bases had no gene match. CDR3 sequence reads: CASGDSGTDTQYF. The CDR3 bases are TGCGCCAGCGGGGACAGTGGCACAGATACGCAGTATTTT.

The chain employs TRBV4-2 and TRBJ1-2; no firm D call. This CDR3 is 16 amino acids long. Germline values: CDR1 LGHNA, CDR2 YNFKEQ. V was clipped by 0 bases and J by 2 bases, with 13 bases between them. DNA of the CDR3: TGTGCCAGCAGCCAAGAGTCGTCGGTGGGCAACTATGGCTACACCTTC. As protein: CASSQESSVGNYGYTF.

This clone appeared once. The V call is TRBV6-5, the J call TRBJ2-3; TRBD2 might be the D (6 bases). CDR3 length: 13 residues. Trimming removed 7 bases at V and 4 bases at J, with 12 bases between. Germline loops: CDR1 MNHEY, CDR2 SVGAGI. The CDR3 nucleotides are TGTGCCAGCAAGGGAGGATGGCCAGATACGCAGTATTTT. Translating gives CASKGGWPDTQYF.

The chain recombines TRBV7-9 with TRBJ2-7, with 9 bases that match TRBD2. V was clipped by 4 bases and J by 8 bases; unmatched bases: 15. The CDR3 runs 16 residues. The germline V gene has CDR1 SEHNR and CDR2 FQNEAQ (reference sequence). The CDR3 region has the DNA TGTGCCAGCAGCTCAGCCGAGCGGGAGGCCACCCTGAAGCAGTACTTC. This gives the protein CASSSAEREATLKQYF.

This chain joins TRBV27 and TRBJ1-2; D is uncertain. The germline V gene encodes CDR1 MNHEY and CDR2 SMNVEV (reference sequence). The CDR3 spans 14 residues. Trimming cost V 5 bases and J 2 bases, with 12 bases left between them. Written as DNA, the CDR3 is TGTGCCAGCAGTGGCTCGGGAACCAACTATGGCTACACCTTC. Protein sequence: CASSGSGTNYGYTF.

The chain recombines TRBV9 with TRBJ2-5, with 10 bases lining up with TRBD2. This CDR3 spans 15 amino acids. V shed 3 bases and J 7 bases; nucleotides not matched to a gene: 9. Germline loops: CDR1 SGDLS, CDR2 YYNGEE. The CDR3 DNA sequence: TGTGCCAGCAGCGGAGAGCGGGAGGGGAAGCTGACCCAGTACTTC. Its translation is CASSGEREGKLTQYF.

Concerning this clone itself: The same CDR3 also results from other DNA sequences found in this sample. This chain joins TRBV9 and TRBJ2-7, with 10 bases aligning to TRBD2. The CDR3 spans 15 residues. The ends lost 0 bases at V and 3 bases at J; junction bases unmatched: 3. CDR1 and CDR2 from the germline V gene are SGDLS and YYNGEE. The CDR3 protein is CASSVVPSGSYEQYF. The DNA of the CDR3 is TGTGCCAGCAGCGTAGTGCCTAGCGGGAGCTACGAGCAGTACTTC.

The gene calls are TRBV10-1 and TRBJ2-1, with TRBD2 matching over 9 bases. The CDR3 is 16 amino acids. CDR1 and CDR2 (germline): WNHNN, SYGVQD (reference sequence). The V segment lost 2 bases and the J segment 6 bases; nucleotides outside the gene matches: 8. CDR3 protein: CASSEDLAGVPNEQFF. CDR3 sequence (DNA): TGCGCCAGCAGTGAGGATTTAGCGGGAGTCCCCAATGAGCAGTTCTTC.

This clone has a single count. J is TRBJ1-5 and V is TRBV7-9, with 7 bases fitting TRBD1. Germline CDR1 and CDR2: SEHNR and FQNEAQ (reference sequence). V was pared by 4 bases and J by 2 bases, with 8 bases of the junction left unmatched. The CDR3 is made up of 16 amino acids. DNA of the CDR3: TGTGCCAGCAGCTGGGGACAAGGGGGCGGCAATCAGCCCCAGCATTTT. It encodes CASSWGQGGGNQPQHF. Complete variable domain (other parts from reference TRBV7-9 and TRBJ1-5): DTGVSQNPRHKITKRGQNVTFRCDPISEHNRLYWYRQTLGQGPEFLTYFQNEAQLEKSRLLSDRFSAERPKGSFSTLEIQRTEQGDSAMYLCASSWGQGGGNQPQHFGDGTRLSIL.

For this clone: The sample carries other DNA sequences with the same CDR3. The gene calls are TRBV18 and TRBJ2-1; D ambiguous. V was trimmed by 6 bases and J by 6 bases, leaving 9 bases between them. CDR1 KGHSH and CDR2 LQKENI come from the germline V gene. The CDR3 runs 12 residues. CDR3 sequence: CASSPLSNEQFF. In DNA form, the CDR3 reads TGTGCCAGCTCCCCGTTGTCCAATGAGCAGTTCTTC.

V gene TRBV19 combines with J gene TRBJ1-4; no clear D gene. The V gene lost 5 bases and the J gene lost 8 bases, with 18 bases spanning the gap. The CDR3 extends over 15 amino acids. Per the germline V gene, CDR1 is LNHDA and CDR2 is SQIVND (reference sequence). This CDR3 reads CASSARETSSEKLFF. CDR3 bases: TGTGCCAGTAGTGCGCGGGAGACGAGTTCGGAAAAACTGTTTTTT. The full variable domain, in which reference TRBV19 and TRBJ1-4 provide the parts outside the CDR3, is DGGITQSPKYLFRKEGQNVTLSCEQNLNHDAMYWYRQDPGQGLRLIYYSQIVNDFQKGDIAEGYSVSREKKESFPLTVTSAQKNPTAFYLCASSARETSSEKLFFGSGTQLSVL.

V is TRBV7-2 and J is TRBJ2-1; D unclear. Per germline, CDR1 SGHTA and CDR2 FQGNSA. The CDR3 spans 16 residues. V was cut by 1 base and J by 8 bases, with 18 bases left in between. CDR3 sequence reads: CASSLVYPRVDHEQFF. The CDR3 DNA sequence: TGTGCCAGCAGCTTAGTATATCCCCGGGTAGATCATGAGCAGTTCTTC.

The gene calls are TRBV29-1 and TRBJ2-5; unclear D gene. Germline V gene lookup returns CDR1 SQVTM and CDR2 ANQGSEA. The CDR3 consists of 13 residues. V was trimmed by 4 bases and J by 2 bases, leaving 11 bases between them. CDR3: CSVAWPPQETQYF. The CDR3 bases are TGCAGCGTTGCGTGGCCCCCACAAGAGACCCAGTACTTC.

The rearrangement joins TRBV9 to TRBJ2-2; 8 bases line up with TRBD2. Germline trimming cut 0 bases from V and 4 bases from J; bases unmatched to any gene: 8. Germline CDR1 reads SGDLS; CDR2 reads YYNGEE. This CDR3 has 17 amino acids. CDR3 loop: CASSVDLSAGVTGELFF. The DNA of the CDR3 is TGTGCCAGCAGCGTAGATCTTTCAGCGGGAGTCACCGGGGAGCTGTTTTTT.

The rearrangement links TRBV5-6 to TRBJ2-7, with a tentative D call TRBD2 (7 bases). This CDR3 contains 13 residues. The germline gives CDR1 SGHDT, CDR2 YYEEEE. Trimming stripped 3 bases from V and 3 bases from J, with 10 bases between. CDR3 amino acids: CASSYGGHYEQYF. The CDR3 DNA is TGTGCCAGCAGCTACGGGGGGCACTACGAGCAGTACTTC.

Note on this clone: Other DNA sequences within the sample encode an identical CDR3. V and J are TRBV9 and TRBJ1-3; D unresolved. The germline V and J ends were trimmed by 2 bases and 0 bases, with 9 bases remaining between them. This CDR3 comprises 15 residues. CDR1 SGDLS and CDR2 YYNGEE come from the germline V gene. This CDR3 reads CASSVGQSSGNTIYF. The DNA of the CDR3 is TGTGCCAGCAGCGTTGGTCAGAGCTCTGGAAACACCATATATTTT.

The chain uses TRBV7-9 and TRBJ2-6, with 7 bases aligning to TRBD1. Germline V gene lookup returns CDR1 SEHNR and CDR2 FQNEAQ (reference sequence). CDR3 length: 12 amino acids. V lost 5 bases to trimming and J lost 15 bases; unmatched junction nucleotides: 7. The CDR3 loop is CASSLGQADLTF. In DNA form, the CDR3 reads TGTGCCAGCAGCCTCGGACAGGCTGACCTGACTTTC.